The clone carrying this T cell receptor beta chain showed up many times. Its specificity is unknown. TCRdb reprocessed the multiplex PCR reads via MiXCR and lists one record per CDR3 protein. The sample has fewer than 90,000 distinct CDR3 sequences, around 29% seen once. Samples came from axillary lymph nodes draining the breast cancer. These data originate in a study of breast tumors, draining lymph nodes, adjacent tissues. Germline CDR1 is MNHEY and CDR2 is SMNVEV (reference sequence). CDR3 length equals 14 residues. V was cut by 5 bases and J by 6 bases, with 13 bases left in between. Study outcomes and limitations: Luminal-like breast cancer showed significantly greater tumor-nontumor repertoire similarity than basal-like breast cancer did.

This TCR was sampled from a female donor with breast cancer. Some clones in this sample may be carry-over from other donors' samples. The sequencing input was axillary lymph node tissue. This rearrangement joins TRBV27 to TRBJ2-2; D may match TRBD1 or TRBD2 (5 bases each). This chain's CDR3 is CASSPTVGAGELFF. The CDR3 region has the DNA TGTGCCAGCAGTCCCACAGTGGGGGCCGGGGAGCTGTTTTTT.